This TCR beta chain is drawn from a study of Ad26.COV2.S vaccination and SARS-CoV-2 variants (dated by TCRdb to the early 2020s). Study-level background: Donors in the vaccine arm were drawn from COV1001, a phase I-IIa trial of Ad26.COV2.S in healthy adults that was multicentre, randomized, double-blind and placebo-controlled. Ad26.COV2.S was administered intramuscularly at 5 x 10^10 or 1 x 10^11 viral particles, either as a single shot or as two shots given 56 days apart. TCRbeta repertoire sequencing was used to assess the specificity and breadth of SARS-CoV-2-reactive T cell receptors after Ad26.COV2.S vaccination. Investigators did not know the trial group allocation while performing experiments and assessing outcomes. Trial participants were randomized into five groups of five: low-dose or high-dose Ad26.COV2.S given once or twice, or placebo on both occasions. A total of roughly 32 samples were included in the TCR-sequenced set, comprising roughly 19 Ad26.COV2.S vaccine recipients, 5 placebo recipients and 8 SARS-CoV-2 convalescent individuals.

As for this clone: Its target antigen remains unknown. One base away there is no much larger clone; base qualities are not given.

Findings and caveats that apply to the study as a whole: Vaccine and placebo recipients had similar non-spike TCR breadth, a finding consistent with the vaccine containing only spike. The authors noted that the TCR breadth and depth analyses may have underestimated total T cell responses. The study was not powered to compare responses between vaccine doses or regimens. After vaccination, substantial breadth of spike-specific CD8+ and CD4+ T cell responses was reported. Higher spike-specific TCR breadth was observed in Ad26.COV2.S recipients than in placebo recipients (P = 0.0014).

The immunoSEQ Assay was the method used to sequence TCRbeta CDR3 regions. After extraction, genomic DNA underwent amplification by bias-controlled multiplex PCR, followed by high-throughput sequencing. The study's processing was this. Collapsing and filtering of sequences were performed to quantify the absolute abundance of each unique TCRbeta CDR3 region. Usable DNA was measured by amplifying reference genes present in all nucleated cells, and TCRbeta template counts were normalized to that usable DNA to estimate T cell fraction. Repertoire TCRs were annotated as SARS-CoV-2-specific by exact matching of V gene, CDR3 amino acid sequence and J gene to a known reactive TCR set. The reference SARS-CoV-2 TCR set was obtained from MIRA and was filtered for enrichment in COVID-19-positive ImmuneCODE repertoires, whereby public or cross-reactive TCRs were removed. Based on the MIRA antigens, annotated TCRs were further analysed at the level of specific ORF or position within ORF. Breadth was defined as annotated unique rearrangements over total unique productive rearrangements; depth was the summed frequency of those rearrangements. Group comparisons of TCR breadth used two-sided Wilcoxon rank-sum tests. Entries here come from immuneACCESS through TCRdb and include only in-frame sequences with V and J called. Some clones fail to appear in such tables; in the studies checked, an unresolved V gene covers under half of the shortfall, and the cause of the remainder is unknown. V and J calls and clone size follow that table, whereas D and trimming were derived from the DNA. Recorded for this sample are 360,000 or so clones; around nine tenths of them occurred a single time. The top ten clones comprise 1.9% of the sample.

Reading the label with the study, this specimen's treatment or condition is: 19 received Ad26.COV2.S at low or high dose, single or two shots; about 5 received placebo; per-sample allocation not given. Repertoires of vaccine and placebo recipients were sequenced from samples collected on day 63 after the first injection. Cohort 1b enrolled fewer than 30 adults aged 18-55 years at a single site in Boston, USA, between 29 July and 7 August 2020. As a vaccine, Ad26.COV2.S was a replication-incompetent adenovirus type 26 vector that expressed a prefusion-stabilized SARS-CoV-2 spike protein derived from the original Wuhan strain. The sequencing here drew on peripheral blood, taken in a trial of Ad26.COV2.S vaccine versus placebo. The sequence came from a person aged 18-60 years who received the Ad26.COV2.S COVID-19 vaccine or a placebo.

CDR3 sequence: CASSPRTGGYEQYF. The DNA sequence is as follows: TGTGCCAGCAGCCCTAGGACAGGGGGTTACGAGCAGTACTTC. The sequence is built from TRBV3-1 (or the pseudogene TRBV3-2) and TRBJ2-7; TRBD1 matches 10 bases in the middle. Clipping removes 4 bases from V and 4 bases from J, with 4 as the unmatched junction base count. CDR1 and CDR2, looked up from the germline V gene (reference sequence), are LGHDT and YNNKEL. The CDR3 runs 14 residues from the cysteine to the phenylalanine. The kept DNA is CDR3 alone, 42 bases in frame from the first base.